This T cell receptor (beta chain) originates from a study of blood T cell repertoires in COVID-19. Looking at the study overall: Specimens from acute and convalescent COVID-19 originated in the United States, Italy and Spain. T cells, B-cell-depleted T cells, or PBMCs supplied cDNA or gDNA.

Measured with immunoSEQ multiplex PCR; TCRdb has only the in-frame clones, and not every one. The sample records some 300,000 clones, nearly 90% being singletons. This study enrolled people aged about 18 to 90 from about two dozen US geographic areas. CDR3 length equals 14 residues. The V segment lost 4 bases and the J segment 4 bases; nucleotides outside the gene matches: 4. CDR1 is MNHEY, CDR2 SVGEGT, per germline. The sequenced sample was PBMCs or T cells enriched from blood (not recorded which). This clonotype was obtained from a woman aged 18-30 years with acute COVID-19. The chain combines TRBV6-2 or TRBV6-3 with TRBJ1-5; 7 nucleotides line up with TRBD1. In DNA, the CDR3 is TGTGCCAGCAGTTTGCCGGGACAGAATCAGCCCCAGCATTTT. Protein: CASSLPGQNQPQHF.